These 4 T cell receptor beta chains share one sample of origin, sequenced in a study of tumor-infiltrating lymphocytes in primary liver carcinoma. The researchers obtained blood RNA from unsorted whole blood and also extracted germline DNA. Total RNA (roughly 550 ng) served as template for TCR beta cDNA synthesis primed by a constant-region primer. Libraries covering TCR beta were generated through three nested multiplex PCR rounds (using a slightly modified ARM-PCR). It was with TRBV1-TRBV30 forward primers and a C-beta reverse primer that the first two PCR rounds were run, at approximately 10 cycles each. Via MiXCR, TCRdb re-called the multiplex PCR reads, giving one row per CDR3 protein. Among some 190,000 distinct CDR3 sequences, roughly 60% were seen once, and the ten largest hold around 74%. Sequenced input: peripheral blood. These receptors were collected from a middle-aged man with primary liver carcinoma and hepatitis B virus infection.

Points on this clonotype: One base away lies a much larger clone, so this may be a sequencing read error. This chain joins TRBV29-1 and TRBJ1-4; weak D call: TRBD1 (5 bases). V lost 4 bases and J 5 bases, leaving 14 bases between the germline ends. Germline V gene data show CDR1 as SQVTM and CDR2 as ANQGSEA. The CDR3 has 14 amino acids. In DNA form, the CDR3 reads TGCAGCGTTGCGACGACAGTCTTCAATGAAAAACTGTTTTTT. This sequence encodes CSVATTVFNEKLFF.

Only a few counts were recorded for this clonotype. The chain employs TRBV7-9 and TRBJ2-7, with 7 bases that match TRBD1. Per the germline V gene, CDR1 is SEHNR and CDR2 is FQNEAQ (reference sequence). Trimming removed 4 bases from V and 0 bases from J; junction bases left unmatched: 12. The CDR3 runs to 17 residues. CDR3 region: CASSYGALQGSSYEQYF. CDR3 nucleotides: TGTGCCAGCAGCTACGGGGCCTTACAGGGGTCCTCCTACGAGCAGTACTTC.

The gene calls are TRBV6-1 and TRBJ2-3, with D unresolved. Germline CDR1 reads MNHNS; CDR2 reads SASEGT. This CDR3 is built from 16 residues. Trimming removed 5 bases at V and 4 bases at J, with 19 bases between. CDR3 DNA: TGTGCCAGCAGTCAATTAGCAGGTTTAACCGCAGATACGCAGTATTTT. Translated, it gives CASSQLAGLTADTQYF.

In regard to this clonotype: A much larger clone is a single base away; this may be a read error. The CDR3 here is CASSLDGPPVDERFF. CDR3 coding DNA: TGTGCCAGCAGCTTAGATGGTCCACCAGTCGATGAGCGGTTCTTC. The chain combines TRBV11-2 with TRBJ2-1; D unclear. CDR1 SGHAT and CDR2 FQNNGV come from the germline V gene. This CDR3 has 15 amino acids.